This is a list of T cell receptor beta chains from one sample in a study of technical replicates of blood from a few donors. Sequenced by immunoSEQ multiplex PCR; TCRdb stores in-frame clones only, minus some. The sample consists of more than 70,000 clones, approximately 97% of them appearing once. The sequenced sample consisted of T cells isolated from PBMCs. These receptors were taken from a human donor in good health. CDR3s include the opening cysteine and the closing phenylalanine or tryptophan. Fields, in order: V gene, J gene, CDR3 protein.

>TRBV12-5|TRBJ1-2
CASGLVSRHSYGYTF
>TRBV6-1|TRBJ2-2
CASSEAGSRELFF
>TRBV4-1|TRBJ2-2
CASGTSRNTGELFF
>TRBV29-1|TRBJ1-1
CSGGQGILAFF
>TRBV7-2|TRBJ2-1
CASSSPLQGSQWFF
>TRBV28|TRBJ1-1
CASRATEAFF
>TRBV4-1|TRBJ2-5
CASSQASSGQETQYF
>TRBV5-1|TRBJ2-7
CASSSSVDRYEQYF
>TRBV28|TRBJ2-3
CASSLYTRTSGTLDTQYF
>TRBV2|TRBJ1-3
CASSAGQAAGNTIYF
>TRBV29-1|TRBJ2-5
CSGLRRGVGTGLTQYF
>TRBV13|TRBJ2-1
CASSPDNFSYVTLYNEQFF
>TRBV18|TRBJ2-2
CASSETATSGSLSTGELFF
>TRBV29-1|TRBJ1-1
CSVAHRGGAFF
>TRBV7-9|TRBJ2-7
CASSLAPGTGSVDEQYF
>TRBV13|TRBJ2-1
CASSSYSGRTYPSYNEQFF
>TRBV11-2|TRBJ1-2
CASSSGQPGDYGYTF
>TRBV11-2|TRBJ2-5
CASSLYGGGPGETQYF
>TRBV7-2|TRBJ2-7
CASSIVDEQYF
>TRBV9|TRBJ2-7
CASSQRGGSSYEQYF
>TRBV5-1|TRBJ2-1
CASSSIHGLAGGNEQFF
>TRBV6-5|TRBJ1-4
CASSYRPEGELFF
>TRBV2|TRBJ2-1
CASSESHASGSEQFF
>TRBV28|TRBJ1-2
CASSLILTDGYTF
>TRBV7-6|TRBJ2-1
CASSLAGLPSYNEQFF
>TRBV5-4|TRBJ2-3
CASSLSTYTDTQYF
>TRBV4-1|TRBJ1-2
CASSQGRYGYTF
>TRBV27|TRBJ1-2
CASSLRGQGTGVYGYTF
>TRBV7-3|TRBJ1-2
CASSLSSGSDGYTF
>TRBV2|TRBJ1-2
CASRWQGDHWNGYTF
>TRBV9|TRBJ1-1
CASSVTRTGMNTEAFF
>TRBV29-1|TRBJ2-3
CSVASGGGVTDTQYF
>TRBV6-1|TRBJ2-5
CASRGVQETQYF
>TRBV19|TRBJ2-1
CASSITGQTINEQFF
>TRBV27|TRBJ1-1
CASSEDRGGNTEAFF
>TRBV12-5|TRBJ1-1
CASGLVGGLGAEAFF
>TRBV4-1|TRBJ2-1
CASSQDFPLQSSYNEQFF
>TRBV15|TRBJ1-3
CATSRATVRNTIYF
>TRBV9|TRBJ2-1
CASGDGYNEQFF
>TRBV12-5|TRBJ2-2
CASGLALAGGIIGELFF
>TRBV4-2|TRBJ1-3
CASSPTHRVLSGNTIYF
>TRBV29-1|TRBJ2-2
CSVGEGAGELFF
>TRBV6-4|TRBJ2-1
CASSDSTGGYNEQFF
>TRBV29-1|TRBJ1-1
CSVNNLGGFKKNTEAFF
>TRBV4-2|TRBJ2-1
CASSPRDYEQFF
>TRBV5-3|TRBJ1-2
CARSNEDRGHGYTF
>TRBV9|TRBJ1-3
CASSGRDRGFRTIYF
>TRBV28|TRBJ1-4
CASSYSAGTGGEKLFF
>TRBV5-1|TRBJ2-2
CASSLTGGSRNTGELFF
>TRBV5-8|TRBJ2-5
CASSLGQGAQETQYF
>TRBV13|TRBJ2-7
CASTIWTGAGEQYF
>TRBV7-9|TRBJ2-5
CASSNRTGVLWETQYF
>TRBV7-9|TRBJ2-7
CASSPSTGPSPYEQYF